The rows below give T cell receptor beta chains drawn from one sample of a study of blood T cell repertoires in COVID-19. Using immunoSEQ multiplex PCR, the repertoire was profiled, and TCRdb retains in-frame clones only, with some absent. This repertoire shows about 120,000 clones, around 90% found once; its top ten account for about 4%. Material: peripheral blood. The receptor source for this set is a woman between 55 and 75 years old with COVID-19, enrolled during active disease. Both conserved end residues are part of each CDR3. D genes are given only for firm matches. Size is stated for part of the rows, as once, few or many counts, or as a class when the clone is expanded.

v_gene	j_gene	abundance	d_gene	CDR3nt	CDR3aa
TRBV6-5	TRBJ2-1	-	-	TGTGCCAGCACCCTCAGACAGCTACACAATGAGCAGTTCTTC	CASTLRQLHNEQFF
TRBV10-3	TRBJ2-2	-	-	TGTGCCACCCAGACGGGGGTGGGCACCGGGGAGCTGTTTTTT	CATQTGVGTGELFF
TRBV3-1/TRBV3-2	TRBJ2-7	-	TRBD1	TGTGCCAGCAGCCAAGTGGGGACAGGAAGCGGACAGTACTTC	CASSQVGTGSGQYF
TRBV30	TRBJ2-1	once	-	TGTGCCTGGAGCTCGGGTCCCCCCGGGGAGCAGTTCTTC	CAWSSGPPGEQFF
TRBV27	TRBJ1-1	-	-	TGTGCCAGCAGTTCATTCGGGACTACTGAAGCTTTCTTT	CASSSFGTTEAFF
TRBV4-2	TRBJ2-7	once	-	TGTGCCAGCAGCCACGGCGAGCGGGCGAACGAGCAGTACTTC	CASSHGERANEQYF
TRBV5-4	TRBJ2-1	-	-	TGTGCCAGCAGCTTGGAGGTAGGGGCTGAGCAGTTCTTC	CASSLEVGAEQFF
TRBV27	TRBJ2-3	-	TRBD2	TGTGCCAGCAGTATAGGACCGGGACTAACGTCAGATACGCAGTATTTT	CASSIGPGLTSDTQYF
TRBV5-1	TRBJ1-2	-	TRBD1	TGCGCCAGCAGCTTAGGGACAGGCAGCTACACCTTC	CASSLGTGSYTF
TRBV5-6	TRBJ2-3	-	-	TGTGCCAGCAGCTCGGCTGGAGGGCGGACCACAGATACGCAGTATTTT	CASSSAGGRTTDTQYF
TRBV6-1	TRBJ1-1	-	-	TGTGCCAGCAGTGAAGGGACGGAGGGAACTGAAGCTTTCTTT	CASSEGTEGTEAFF
TRBV19	TRBJ2-7	-	TRBD1	TGTGCCAGTAGTGGAACAGGGGGTAGCTCCTACGAGCAGTACTTC	CASSGTGGSSYEQYF
TRBV18	TRBJ1-2	-	-	TGTGCCAGCTCCCAAGGGAGCAGCGGCTACACCTTC	CASSQGSSGYTF
TRBV7-9	TRBJ2-2	-	-	TGTGCCAGCAGCTTGGGAGGAGGGAACACCGGGGAGCTGTTTTTT	CASSLGGGNTGELFF
TRBV5-4	TRBJ1-2	-	TRBD1	TGTGCCAGCAGTGGACAGGGTGATGGCTATGGCTACACCTTC	CASSGQGDGYGYTF
TRBV20-1	TRBJ2-1	-	TRBD1	TGCAGTGCTCACCGGGACAGGGAGTTCTTC	CSAHRDREFF
TRBV5-4	TRBJ1-4	-	TRBD1	TGTGCCAGCAGCGCCTACGAGACAGGGTTTAATGAAAAACTGTTTTTT	CASSAYETGFNEKLFF
TRBV21-1	TRBJ1-1	-	-	TGTGCCGGGCTATGGGTTGGGTCTTGCCGGACTGAAGCTTTCTTT	CAGLWVGSCRTEAFF
TRBV6-6	TRBJ1-5	-	-	TGTGCCAGCAGTTATGGCCAGGGCGATCAGCCCCAGCATTTT	CASSYGQGDQPQHF
TRBV7-2	TRBJ2-5	-	-	TGTGCCAGCAGCTCCTATACAGGACCGCTTAACAGGGAGACCCAGTACTTC	CASSSYTGPLNRETQYF
TRBV6-4	TRBJ2-4	-	-	TGTGCCAGCAGTGTCCCTTGTTATCGAGACTTC	CASSVPCYRDF
TRBV24-1	TRBJ2-3	-	TRBD2	TGTGCCACCAGTGATCCCGGGACTAGCGGGGGGACAGATACGCAGTATTTT	CATSDPGTSGGTDTQYF
TRBV7-2	TRBJ1-1	-	-	TGTGCCAGCAGCTCAGCCGGGACACTTTTGAACACTGAAGCTTTCTTT	CASSSAGTLLNTEAFF
TRBV4-2	TRBJ2-7	few	TRBD2	TGTGCCAGCAGCCAAGTCAGCGGGGGCTACGAGCAGTACTTC	CASSQVSGGYEQYF
TRBV7-2	TRBJ2-3	once	-	TGTGCCAGCAGCTTAGTAGCCTCGGGGGATACGCAGTATTTT	CASSLVASGDTQYF
TRBV9	TRBJ2-3	-	-	TGTGCCAGCAGCGTAGGGATAGGTGAGGGAACAGATACGCAGTATTTT	CASSVGIGEGTDTQYF
TRBV7-6	TRBJ1-1	-	TRBD1	TGTGCCAGCAGCTTAGACGACAGGGTTCCTTTCTTT	CASSLDDRVPFF
TRBV7-6	TRBJ2-6	-	-	TGTGCCAGCAGCTTAATGAGGGTAAACAGTGGGGCCAACGTCCTGACTTTC	CASSLMRVNSGANVLTF
TRBV5-1	TRBJ1-1	-	-	TGCGCCAGCAGCTTGGCCGATCGGGGCGGGAGCACTGAAGCTTTCTTT	CASSLADRGGSTEAFF
TRBV2	TRBJ1-1	once	TRBD1	TGTGCCAGCACCCGGGACAGGGGGGGAGTCACTGAAGCTTTCTTT	CASTRDRGGVTEAFF
TRBV7-2	TRBJ2-5	-	-	TGTGCCAGCAGCTTAGCCCTCCGTAAAAAGACCCAGTACTTC	CASSLALRKKTQYF